Presented here are 6 T cell receptor beta chains from one specimen sequenced in a study of T cell clonality in common variable immunodeficiency. Sequencing used immunoSEQ multiplex PCR; TCRdb keeps in-frame clones, though not all of them. The specimen has around 47,000 clones, none found just once. The sample comprised peripheral blood mononuclear cells. The receptors originated from a person aged 18-70 years in good health.

This clone showed up just a few times. Sequencing ends 3 residues short of the CDR3 end; the germline J gene provides the rest. The V and J genes are TRBV18 and TRBJ1-6; D is possibly TRBD1 (5 bases). Germline V gene data show CDR1 as KGHSH and CDR2 as LQKENI. The CDR3 length is 18 residues. V gave up 6 bases and J gave up 7 bases, with 25 bases separating them. This CDR3 is CASSMTGGNKGNNSPLHF. Partial CDR3 DNA: TGTGCCAGCTCTATGACCGGGGGAAATAAAGGGAACAATTCACCC.

This clone was counted many times. Read sequence stops 3 residues before the CDR3 end, and the germline J gene provides the missing end. V is TRBV6-1 and J is TRBJ1-6; possible D gene TRBD1, 6 bases. The CDR3 has 15 residues. V was clipped by 3 bases and J by 0 bases, with 6 bases between them. Germline V lookup: CDR1 MNHNS, CDR2 SASEGT. Here the CDR3 reads CASSDRGSYNSPLHF. The part of the CDR3 DNA that was read is TGTGCCAGCAGTGACAGGGGCTCCTATAATTCACCC.

The table lists this clone with many counts. With the read ending 3 residues before the CDR3 end, the germline J gene is used to fill in that end. The chain links TRBV7-9 to TRBJ1-6, with 9 bases lining up with TRBD1. The CDR3 covers 14 residues. The trim removed 5 bases at V and 8 bases at J, leaving 4 bases unmatched. Germline CDR1 and CDR2: SEHNR and FQNEAQ (reference sequence). Incomplete CDR3 DNA: TGTGCCAGCAGCACAGGGGGCTTGGATTCACCC. Translation gives CASSTGGLDSP. The complete CDR3 sequence is CASSTGGLDSPLHF.

This clone turned up a few times. The sequenced fragment ends 3 residues before the CDR3 boundary, so the rest is inferred from the germline J gene. This chain links TRBV23-1 with TRBJ2-7; possible D gene TRBD2, 6 bases. Being an ORF, TRBV23-1 has a function that is uncertain. The CDR3 contains 15 residues. V was pared by 2 bases and J by 6 bases, with 17 bases between. The CDR3 is CASSQTLRDGGEQYF. Incomplete CDR3 DNA: TGCGCCAGCAGTCAAACCCTACGGGACGGGGGCGAG.

Note on this clone: The missing CDR3 end, 3 residues past where the read stops, is filled in from the germline J gene. The V and J genes are TRBV19 and TRBJ1-1; a possible D gene is TRBD1 (6 bases). The V gene's germline CDR1 is LNHDA and CDR2 SQIVND (reference sequence). Deletions cut 7 bases from V and 1 base from J, with 16 bases between. The CDR3 extends over 15 amino acids. The sequenced part of the CDR3 DNA is TGTGCCAGTAATCCAGGGGCATTTGGGAACACTGAA. It is translated as CASNPGAFGNTE. The whole CDR3 protein reads CASNPGAFGNTEAFF.

This clone was observed many times. The sequence runs out 3 residues before the end of the CDR3; the remainder is reconstructed from the germline J gene. This rearrangement joins TRBV20-1 to TRBJ2-7; D unclear. Deletions cut 3 bases from V and 5 bases from J, with 5 bases between. This CDR3 comprises 10 residues. Germline V gene sequence: CDR1 DFQATT, CDR2 SNEGSKA (reference sequence). CDR3 bases read: TGCAGTGCTAGTTATCACGAG. This translates into CSASYHE. The whole CDR3 sequence is CSASYHEQYF.